One sample yielded the 7 T cell receptor beta chains listed below, sequenced in a study of cytomegalovirus exposure and HLA in healthy donors (dated by TCRdb to 2015 to 2018). Libraries were built with the immunoSEQ multiplex PCR assay. A mixture of 60 forward primers for TCR Vbeta segments and 13 reverse primers for TCR Jbeta segments was used in the multiplex PCR. In its TCRdb copy, this immuneACCESS table keeps in-frame sequences only and misses some clones. Where compared with another copy, unresolved V genes explain less than half of these, and the others have no known cause. The sample has around 130,000 clones on record, roughly 78% of them singletons. Of the sample, 1% falls within the top ten clones. Source material: PBMCs. The receptors were gathered from a man aged 35-49 years in good health and CMV-seronegative.

The chain joins TRBV6-5 to TRBJ1-4; TRBD1 agrees at 8 bases. The CDR3 length is 13 residues. V gave up 7 bases and J gave up 7 bases; unmatched junction bases: 5. CDR1 and CDR2 from the germline V gene are MNHEY and SVGAGI. The CDR3 here is CASKDRAVEKLFF. The CDR3 DNA is TGTGCCAGCAAGGACAGGGCCGTTGAAAAACTGTTTTTT.

Turning to this clone: This CDR3 is also generated by other DNA sequences in the sample. The gene calls are TRBV28 and TRBJ1-2, with D perhaps TRBD1 (6 bases). The CDR3 spans 13 residues. V lost 6 bases to trimming and J lost 2 bases, with 10 bases between them. Germline values: CDR1 MDHEN, CDR2 SYDVKM. CDR3 amino acids: CASSSGQNYGYTF. The CDR3 nucleotides are TGTGCCAGCAGCTCCGGACAGAACTATGGCTACACCTTC.

The V gene is TRBV19, the J gene TRBJ2-4; a weak D match, TRBD1 (5 bases). The CDR3 is made up of 15 amino acids. Germline loops: CDR1 LNHDA, CDR2 SQIVND (reference sequence). V gave up 7 bases and J gave up 6 bases, with 19 bases separating them. In DNA form, the CDR3 reads TGTGCCAGTACCGACCCACGCAGGGCAGGAAACATTCAGTACTTC. Encoded protein: CASTDPRRAGNIQYF. Supplemented by reference TRBV19 and TRBJ2-4, the full variable domain reads DGGITQSPKYLFRKEGQNVTLSCEQNLNHDAMYWYRQDPGQGLRLIYYSQIVNDFQKGDIAEGYSVSREKKESFPLTVTSAQKNPTAFYLCASTDPRRAGNIQYFGAGTRLSVL.

As DNA, the CDR3 is TGTGCCAGTAGACCCGGGACAGGGGCCAATGAGCAGTTCTTC. The encoded protein is CASRPGTGANEQFF. V is TRBV19 and J is TRBJ2-1; 10 bases line up with TRBD1. With V trimmed by 6 bases and J by 6 bases, 5 bases remained unmatched. CDR3 size: 14 residues. Germline values: CDR1 LNHDA, CDR2 SQIVND (reference sequence).

The chain has TRBV7-6 and TRBJ1-3; 7 bases match TRBD1. The CDR3 extends over 18 amino acids. CDR1 is SGHVS, CDR2 FNYEAQ, per germline. V lost 2 bases, J lost 2 bases, and 12 bases stayed unmatched. CDR3 coding DNA: TGTGCCAGCAGCTTACTACCTACAGGGGCAGGCGCTGGAAACACCATATATTTT. It specifies CASSLLPTGAGAGNTIYF.

The rearrangement links TRBV5-4 to TRBJ2-1; D gene uncertain. Germline values: CDR1 SGHNT, CDR2 YYREEE (reference sequence). The length of the CDR3 is 14 residues. The V end was cut by 0 bases, the J end by 8 bases, with 12 bases between. The CDR3 DNA reads as TGTGCCAGCAGCTTGGGCGTCCCCGCGGATGAGCAGTTCTTC. Amino acid sequence: CASSLGVPADEQFF.

J is TRBJ2-5 and V is TRBV5-1; 8 nucleotides agree with TRBD1. The CDR3 has 13 amino acids. Germline CDR1 reads SGHRS; CDR2 reads YFSETQ. With 4 bases clipped from V and 4 bases from J, the junction kept 3 bases outside the gene matches. CDR3 sequence: CASSRDRGETQYF. CDR3 coding DNA: TGCGCCAGCAGCCGCGACAGGGGAGAGACCCAGTACTTC.